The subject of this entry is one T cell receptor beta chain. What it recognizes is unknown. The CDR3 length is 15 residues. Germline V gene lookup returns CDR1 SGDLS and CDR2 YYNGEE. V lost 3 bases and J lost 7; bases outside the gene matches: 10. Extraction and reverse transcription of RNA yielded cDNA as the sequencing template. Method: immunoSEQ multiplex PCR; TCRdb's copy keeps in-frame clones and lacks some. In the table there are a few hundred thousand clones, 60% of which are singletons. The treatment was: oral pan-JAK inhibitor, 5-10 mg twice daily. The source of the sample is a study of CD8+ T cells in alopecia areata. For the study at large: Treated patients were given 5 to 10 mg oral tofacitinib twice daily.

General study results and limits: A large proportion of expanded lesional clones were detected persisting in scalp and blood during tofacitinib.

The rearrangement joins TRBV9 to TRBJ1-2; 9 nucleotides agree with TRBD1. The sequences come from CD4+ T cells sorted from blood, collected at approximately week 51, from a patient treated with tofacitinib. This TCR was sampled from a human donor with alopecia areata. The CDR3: CASSAGQGMMGGYTF. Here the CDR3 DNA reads TGTGCCAGCAGCGCTGGACAGGGGATGATGGGTGGCTACACCTTC.